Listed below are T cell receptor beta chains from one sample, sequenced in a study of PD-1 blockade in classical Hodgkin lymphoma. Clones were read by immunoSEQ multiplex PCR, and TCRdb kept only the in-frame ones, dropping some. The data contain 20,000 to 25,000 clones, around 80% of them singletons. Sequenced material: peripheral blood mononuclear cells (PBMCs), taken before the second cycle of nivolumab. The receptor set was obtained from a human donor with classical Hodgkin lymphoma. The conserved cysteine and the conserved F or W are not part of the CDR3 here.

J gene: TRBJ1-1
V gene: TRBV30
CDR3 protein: AWSVSVNTEAF

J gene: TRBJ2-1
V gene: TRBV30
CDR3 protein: AWRAVIYNEQF

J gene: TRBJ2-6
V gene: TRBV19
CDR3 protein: ASSIGDSGANVLT

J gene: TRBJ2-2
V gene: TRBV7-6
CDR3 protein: ASSLAYTSGTGELF

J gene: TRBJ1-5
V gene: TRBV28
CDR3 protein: ASSFGQRPDPYQPQH

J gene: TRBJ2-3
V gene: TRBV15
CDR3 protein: ATSGGDLSTDTQY

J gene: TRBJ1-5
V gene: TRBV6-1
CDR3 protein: ASSPNSNQPQH

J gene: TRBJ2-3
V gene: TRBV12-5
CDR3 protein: ASGLVLDGELSTDTQY

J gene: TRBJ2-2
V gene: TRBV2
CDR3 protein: ASSEALGTSTGELF

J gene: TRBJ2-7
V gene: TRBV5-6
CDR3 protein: ASSFWSPAYEQY

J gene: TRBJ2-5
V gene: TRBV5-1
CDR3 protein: ASSPRQAQETQY

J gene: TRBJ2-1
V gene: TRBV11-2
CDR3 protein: ASTRGLLYNEQF

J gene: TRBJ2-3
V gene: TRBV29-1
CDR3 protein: SVDWSSSADTQY

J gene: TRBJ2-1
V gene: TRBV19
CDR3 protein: ASKKGAGSYNEQF

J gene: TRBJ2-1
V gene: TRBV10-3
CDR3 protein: AISGILGTTGGIHNEQF

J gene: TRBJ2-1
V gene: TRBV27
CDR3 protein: ASSRPGSYNEQF

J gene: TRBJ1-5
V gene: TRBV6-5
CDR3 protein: ASSQGTGAHQPQH

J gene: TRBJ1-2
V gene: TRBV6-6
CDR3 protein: ASRLNRDRDGYT

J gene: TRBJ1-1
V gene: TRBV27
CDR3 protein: ASSLVTGTGVGTEAF

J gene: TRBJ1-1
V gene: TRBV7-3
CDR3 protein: ASSLGGTVNTEAF

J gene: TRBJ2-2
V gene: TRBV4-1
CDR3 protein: ASSRSRLAGVTGELF

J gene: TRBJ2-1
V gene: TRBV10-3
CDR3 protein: AISESGDSGF

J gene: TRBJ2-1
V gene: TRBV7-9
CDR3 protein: ASSFPGTSGWNEQF

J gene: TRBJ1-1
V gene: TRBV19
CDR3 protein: ASSSNMNTEAF

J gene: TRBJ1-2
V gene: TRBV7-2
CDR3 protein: ASNLDDRGANYGYT

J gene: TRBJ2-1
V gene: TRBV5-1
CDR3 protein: ASSGSGNSYNEQF

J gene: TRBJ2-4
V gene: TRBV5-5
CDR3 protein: ASSKDRAKNIQY

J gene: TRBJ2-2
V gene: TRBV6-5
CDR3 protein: ASSRQRTNTGELF

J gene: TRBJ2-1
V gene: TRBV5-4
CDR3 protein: ASSQRTSGSTGEQF

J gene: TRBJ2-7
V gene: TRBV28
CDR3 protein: ASSLSGSSYEQY

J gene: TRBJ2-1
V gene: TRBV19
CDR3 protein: ASRTTGEQF

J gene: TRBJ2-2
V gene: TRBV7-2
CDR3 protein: ASSLVAGGRTGELF

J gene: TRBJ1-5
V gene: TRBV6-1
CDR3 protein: ASSEVLRRTVALNQPQH

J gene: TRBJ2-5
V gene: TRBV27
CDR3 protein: ASSPSLAAILY

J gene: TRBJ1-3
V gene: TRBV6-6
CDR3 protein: ASRAERSSGNTIY

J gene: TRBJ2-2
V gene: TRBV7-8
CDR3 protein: ASRTGLGELF

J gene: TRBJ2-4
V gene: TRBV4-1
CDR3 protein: ASSGGLALAKNIQY

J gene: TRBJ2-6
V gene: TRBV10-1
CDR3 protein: ASSSGRIVFGSGANVLT

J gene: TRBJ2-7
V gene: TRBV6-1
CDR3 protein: ASSEDRAYEQY